A single sample is the source of the 27 T cell receptor beta chains below, sequenced in a study of vaccination and CD4 T cells after COVID-19. Sequencing of cultured CD4+ T cell DNA used the Oncomine TCR Beta short-read assay. One entry per CDR3 protein, called by TCRdb with MiXCR from the PCR reads. Of about 14,000 distinct CDR3 sequences in the sample, 35% to 55% are singletons; the top ten hold roughly 15%. Treatment given: approximately nine-day PBMC culture with coronavirus spike peptide pools or control peptides (ViraFEST assay). The antigens for these receptors are not known. Source material: CD4+ T cells from blood, cultured in vitro. These TCRs come from a human donor who had recovered from COVID-19.

This chain joins TRBV25-1 and TRBJ2-7; D may correspond to TRBD1 or TRBD2 (6 bases each). Germline V lookup: CDR1 MGHDK, CDR2 SYGVNS. V was shortened by 8 bases and J by 0 bases, with 14 bases between the two germline ends. The CDR3 totals 14 residues. The CDR3 loop reads CASGGHTDSYEQYF. Here the CDR3 DNA reads TGTGCCAGCGGGGGGCACACGGACTCCTACGAGCAGTACTTC.

V is TRBV4-2 and J is TRBJ1-1, with 8 bases fitting TRBD1. This CDR3 has 16 residues. Germline V gene sequence: CDR1 LGHNA, CDR2 YNFKEQ. Trimming cost V 4 bases and J 4 bases; bases outside gene matches: 11. The CDR3: CASSRVGQGGSTEAFF. In DNA, the CDR3 is TGTGCCAGCAGCCGCGTAGGACAGGGCGGTAGCACTGAAGCTTTCTTT.

J is TRBJ1-5 and V is TRBV6-5; weak D call: TRBD1 (5 bases). Germline V gene lookup returns CDR1 MNHEY and CDR2 SVGAGI. CDR3 length equals 16 residues. V was pared by 2 bases and J by 0 bases, with 11 bases between. The CDR3 bases are TGTGCCAGCAGTTACACCGGGGGTTATAGCAATCAGCCCCAGCATTTT. It translates to CASSYTGGYSNQPQHF.

The CDR3 DNA reads as TGTGCCACCAGTGATTTCTGGACCACTGAAGCTTTCTTT. Amino acid sequence: CATSDFWTTEAFF. J is TRBJ1-1 and V is TRBV24-1; no definite D call. The V gene lost 1 base and the J gene lost 4 bases, with 6 bases spanning the gap. This CDR3 spans 13 amino acids. Germline assignment: CDR1 KGHDR and CDR2 SFDVKD.

V is TRBV6-1 and J is TRBJ1-2; 7 nucleotides align to TRBD1. With 10 bases clipped from V and 3 bases from J, the junction kept 8 bases outside the gene matches. Germline-derived CDR1 and CDR2 are MNHNS and SASEGT. The CDR3 spans 13 residues. The DNA for the CDR3 is TGTGCCACCCCGACAGGGAAGGACTATGGCTACACCTTC. It encodes CATPTGKDYGYTF.

The CDR3 spells CSVQAANNSPLHF. The CDR3 bases are TGCAGCGTACAGGCGGCTAATAATTCACCCCTCCACTTT. The chain carries TRBV29-1 and TRBJ1-6, with D possibly TRBD1 on 5 matching bases. This CDR3 contains 13 residues. V lost 6 bases and J lost 5, with 11 bases in between. In germline, CDR1 is SQVTM, CDR2 ANQGSEA.

This clonotype was detected a few times. The chain is built from TRBV6-5 and TRBJ1-1; D is unresolved. The CDR3 is 15 residues long. The germline CDR1 and CDR2 sequences are MNHEY and SVGAGI. Trimming removed 4 bases from V and 1 base from J, with 13 bases in between. CDR3 residues: CASSLNYPPNTEAFF. The CDR3 DNA reads as TGTGCCAGCAGTTTGAATTATCCTCCGAACACTGAAGCTTTCTTT.

The rearrangement uses TRBV11-3 and TRBJ2-7; D perhaps matches TRBD2 (6 bases). V was pared by 0 bases and J by 3 bases, with 12 bases between. This CDR3 has 15 amino acids. Germline lookup yields CDR1 SGHNT and CDR2 YENEEA. CDR3: CASSLDRGRVYEQYF. The CDR3 region has the DNA TGTGCCAGCAGCTTAGATCGGGGGAGAGTCTACGAGCAGTACTTC.

The chain's CDR3 is CASSYSKPSQREYYGYTF. CDR3 coding DNA: TGTGCCAGCAGTTACTCGAAGCCGAGCCAGAGAGAATACTATGGCTACACCTTC. The V gene is TRBV6-5, the J gene TRBJ1-2, with D hard to call. Germline assignment: CDR1 MNHEY and CDR2 SVGAGI. The CDR3 spans 18 residues. The V end lost 0 bases, the J end lost 3 bases, and 20 bases lay between the germline ends.

This clonotype was counted between two and nine times. The CDR3 region has the DNA TGTGCCTGGAGTAAAGGGACAGCCTATGGCTACACCTTC. Translated, it gives CAWSKGTAYGYTF. V usage is TRBV30 and J usage is TRBJ1-2; 7 bases agree with TRBD1. From germline, CDR1 is GTSNPN and CDR2 SVGIG (reference sequence). The CDR3 spans 13 residues. Trimming cost V 2 bases and J 4 bases; bases outside gene matches: 4. Full variable domain (remainder filled in from reference TRBV30 and TRBJ1-2): SQTIHQWPATLVQPVGSPLSLECTVEGTSNPNLYWYRQAAGRGLQLLFYSVGIGQISSEVPQNLSASRPQDRQFILSSKKLLLSDSGFYLCAWSKGTAYGYTFGSGTRLTVV.

The chain employs TRBV6-1 and TRBJ1-2; 7 nucleotides align to TRBD1. Germline V gene sequence: CDR1 MNHNS, CDR2 SASEGT. J was trimmed by 6 bases and V by 5 bases; bases with no gene match: 6. The CDR3 sequence is 13 residues long. The CDR3 DNA follows: TGTGCCAGCAGTACAGGGGTAGTAGATGGCTACACCTTC. Translated: CASSTGVVDGYTF.

This chain connects TRBV12-3 or TRBV12-4 to TRBJ1-2; possibly TRBD1 for D (5 bases). CDR3 length equals 14 residues. The germline V and J ends were trimmed by 4 bases and 4 bases, with 13 bases remaining between them. The CDR3 DNA reads TGTGCCAGCAGTTATTGGGTCAGGGTCTATGGCTACACCTTC. It codes for CASSYWVRVYGYTF.

The chain couples TRBV10-1 to TRBJ2-1, with 12 bases fitting TRBD2. The CDR3 is 15 amino acids. V lost 6 bases, J lost 15 bases, and 15 bases stayed unmatched. The germline CDR1 and CDR2 sequences are WNHNN and SYGVQD (reference sequence). The CDR3 region is CASSPSGGALHSTFF. The CDR3 DNA sequence: TGCGCCAGCAGCCCTAGCGGGGGGGCCTTACACAGTACGTTCTTC.

Note on this clonotype: The junction departs from the called germline gene at one end, perhaps through a read error. The rearrangement uses TRBV20-1 and TRBJ2-3; 8 nucleotides agree with TRBD2. This CDR3 is 14 amino acids long. The germline V gene encodes CDR1 DFQATT and CDR2 SNEGSKA (reference sequence). Written as DNA, the CDR3 is TGCAGTCCGGGGGGGCAGTCCAGCACGGATACGCAGTATTTT. It is translated as CSPGGQSSTDTQYF.

V usage is TRBV19 and J usage is TRBJ1-3; D is unresolved. This CDR3 contains 14 residues. CDR1 and CDR2 from the germline V gene are LNHDA and SQIVND (reference sequence). Trimming left V 7 bases short and J 0 bases short, with 10 bases between. The CDR3 sequence: CASTDGSSGNTIYF. Written as DNA, the CDR3 is TGTGCCAGTACCGACGGTAGCTCTGGAAACACCATATATTTT.

This clonotype turned up a few times. The rearrangement joins TRBV6-5 to TRBJ1-1, with D uncertain. From germline, CDR1 is MNHEY and CDR2 SVGAGI. The CDR3 is 14 residues long. V dropped 0 bases and J dropped 11 bases, with 16 bases sitting between them. CDR3: CASSYSSYTPGAFF. CDR3 DNA sequence: TGTGCCAGCAGTTACTCGTCTTACACACCTGGGGCTTTCTTT.

The CDR3 region is CSARTRNTEAFF. CDR3 bases: TGCAGTGCCAGAACGCGGAACACTGAAGCTTTCTTT. This chain links TRBV20-1 with TRBJ1-1; D unclear. The CDR3 has 12 residues. From germline, CDR1 is DFQATT and CDR2 SNEGSKA (reference sequence). Trimming took 6 bases from V and 1 from J, leaving 9 bases between them.

This clonotype turned up a few times. V is TRBV5-6 and J is TRBJ1-2; 7 bases align to TRBD1. The CDR3 spans 14 residues. Unmatched junction bases numbered 7, after V lost 2 bases and J lost 6 bases. Germline assignment: CDR1 SGHDT and CDR2 YYEEEE. The CDR3 spells CASSFPTGSDGYTF. CDR3 in DNA: TGTGCCAGCAGCTTTCCGACAGGGTCTGATGGCTACACCTTC.

The V call is TRBV6-5, the J call TRBJ1-1; TRBD1 is a possible D gene (5 bases). V shed 2 bases and J shed 6 bases, with 10 bases lying between them. Germline lookup yields CDR1 MNHEY and CDR2 SVGAGI. This CDR3 comprises 13 residues. For the CDR3, the DNA is TGTGCCAGCAGTTACGCAGGGCGCGCTGAAGCTTTCTTT. It encodes CASSYAGRAEAFF.

V and J are TRBV23-1 and TRBJ2-1; D unclear. TRBV23-1 falls under the ORF class, with uncertain function. CDR3 length: 17 residues. The germline V and J ends were trimmed by 5 bases and 0 bases, with 17 bases remaining between them. CDR3 amino acids: CASSYGKTPYSYNEQFF. CDR3 nucleotides: TGCGCCAGCAGTTATGGCAAGACTCCCTACTCCTACAATGAGCAGTTCTTC.

This chain links TRBV2 with TRBJ1-3; a weak D match, TRBD1 (6 bases). V was cut by 4 bases and J by 2 bases, with 6 bases left in between. The CDR3 runs to 13 residues. CDR1 and CDR2 from the germline V gene are SNHLY and FYNNEI. CDR3 in DNA: TGTGCCAGCAGTGCAGGGGCTGGAAACACCATATATTTT. The encoded protein is CASSAGAGNTIYF.

In DNA, the CDR3 is TGCAGTGCTAGGAGGGCGGGGGGGTACAATGAGCAGTTCTTC. Translation: CSARRAGGYNEQFF. The chain combines TRBV20-1 with TRBJ2-1; TRBD2 matches at 9 bases. Losses at the gene ends were 3 bases for V and 4 bases for J; bases not matched to a gene: 4. CDR3 length equals 14 residues. Looked up from germline, CDR1 is DFQATT and CDR2 is SNEGSKA (reference sequence).

This clonotype was seen only once. V and J are TRBV6-4 and TRBJ2-7, with 7 bases matching TRBD2. V shed 10 bases and J 0 bases; nucleotides not matched to a gene: 6. The CDR3 consists of 13 residues. Germline CDR1 MRHNA, CDR2 SNTAGT. The CDR3 reads CAITSESSYEQYF. The DNA for the CDR3 is TGTGCCATCACTAGCGAGAGCTCCTACGAGCAGTACTTC.

The CDR3 region is CASSPRDRDSPLHF. The CDR3 nucleotides read TGTGCCAGCTCACCACGGGACCGAGATTCACCCCTCCACTTT. The chain joins TRBV18 to TRBJ1-6; possibly TRBD1 for D (5 bases). This CDR3 has 14 amino acids. Germline CDR1 and CDR2: KGHSH and LQKENI. Trimming removed 1 base from V and 8 bases from J, with 9 bases in between.

This sequence joins TRBV9 and TRBJ2-1, with 8 bases that match TRBD2. CDR1 is SGDLS, CDR2 YYNGEE, per germline. This CDR3 is 16 amino acids long. V lost 0 bases to trimming and J lost 2 bases; unmatched junction nucleotides: 4. The CDR3: CASSVDAGGTYNEQFF. The CDR3 DNA sequence: TGTGCCAGCAGCGTAGATGCGGGGGGAACCTACAATGAGCAGTTCTTC.

This clonotype has a handful of counts. V and J are TRBV6-5 and TRBJ2-3, with 7 bases fitting TRBD2. The CDR3 extends over 15 amino acids. V dropped 0 bases and J dropped 5; count of bases not matched to a gene: 5. Germline V gene lookup returns CDR1 MNHEY and CDR2 SVGAGI. The CDR3 is CASSYSWEGKDTQYF. CDR3 nucleotides: TGTGCCAGCAGTTACTCCTGGGAGGGAAAAGATACGCAGTATTTT.

The genes are TRBV3-1 and TRBJ2-3; 14 bases agree with TRBD2. The length of the CDR3 is 19 residues. V dropped 1 base and J dropped 0; count of bases not matched to a gene: 6. Germline CDR1 and CDR2: LGHDT and YNNKEL (reference sequence). The CDR3, as DNA: TGTGCCAGCAGCCAAGGGAGGGGACTAGCGGGGGCTAGCACAGATACGCAGTATTTT. It specifies CASSQGRGLAGASTDTQYF.